These 23 T cell receptor beta chains were all obtained from the same sample, sequenced in a study of T cells after posttransplantation cyclophosphamide (TCRdb year 2016). Library preparation used the immunoSEQ multiplex PCR assay. Held by TCRdb, this immuneACCESS table contains in-frame sequences only and omits some clones. Under half of the omission traces to an unresolved V gene where checked; the cause of the rest is unknown. This sample has 14,000 or so clones in its table, and approximately 73% of those were observed once. The ten largest account for around 1.2% of the sample. The specimen sequenced was memory CD4+ T cells sorted from PBMCs. The source of these receptors is a man in his forties or fifties.

The gene calls are TRBV6-6 and TRBJ2-7; 9 bases are shared with TRBD1. This CDR3 has 15 amino acids. Germline CDR1 MNHNY, CDR2 SVGAGI (reference sequence). V lost 6 bases to trimming and J lost 4 bases; unmatched junction nucleotides: 10. The CDR3 region is CASRQTGTGLYEQYF. The CDR3 DNA reads TGTGCCAGCAGGCAGACCGGGACAGGGTTATACGAGCAGTACTTC.

V is TRBV7-9 and J is TRBJ2-1, with D possibly being TRBD2 (6 bases). Germline V gives CDR1 SEHNR, CDR2 FQNEAQ (reference sequence). CDR3 length: 15 amino acids. The V end was cut by 5 bases, the J end by 6 bases, with 17 bases between. CDR3 sequence reads: CASSAKQRVGNEQFF. DNA of the CDR3: TGTGCCAGCAGCGCGAAACAGCGGGTGGGCAATGAGCAGTTCTTC.

This clone was recorded a few times. The CDR3 is CASSLRGSTEAFF. The CDR3 nucleotides are TGTGCCAGTAGCCTCAGGGGTAGCACTGAAGCTTTCTTT. The V call is TRBV19, the J call TRBJ1-1, with D possibly being TRBD1 (6 bases). Trimming left V 6 bases short and J 4 bases short, with 12 bases between. The germline gives CDR1 LNHDA, CDR2 SQIVND (reference sequence). CDR3 length: 13 residues.

The rearrangement joins TRBV25-1 to TRBJ1-2; D gene ambiguous. The CDR3 is 11 residues long. The germline gives CDR1 MGHDK, CDR2 SYGVNS. Trimming cost V 3 bases and J 9 bases, with 8 bases left between them. Written as DNA, the CDR3 is TGTGCCAGCAGTGACGGGGTGCGCTACACCTTC. Translation: CASSDGVRYTF.

This chain connects TRBV19 to TRBJ1-3; perhaps TRBD1 as D (6 bases). Between the trimmed V and J ends, which lost 7 bases and 0 bases, there was a span of 13 bases. CDR1 and CDR2 from the germline V gene are LNHDA and SQIVND (reference sequence). CDR3 length: 15 residues. CDR3 DNA: TGTGCCAGTATTGCGACAGGCCGCTCTGGAAACACCATATATTTT. Amino acid sequence: CASIATGRSGNTIYF.

The rearrangement uses TRBV28 and TRBJ2-7; TRBD2 matches 7 bases. Germline V lookup: CDR1 MDHEN, CDR2 SYDVKM. V shed 6 bases, J shed 3 bases, and the junction held 11 bases outside the gene matches. This CDR3 is built from 15 residues. The CDR3: CASSGAGTKNYEQYF. DNA for the CDR3: TGTGCCAGCAGCGGTGCCGGGACTAAAAACTACGAGCAGTACTTC.

The J gene is TRBJ2-3, the V gene TRBV15; 13 bases are shared with TRBD2. The CDR3 is made up of 17 amino acids. V shed 4 bases, J shed 3 bases, and the junction held 7 bases outside the gene matches. CDR1 is LNHNV and CDR2 is YYDKDF in the germline V gene (reference sequence). The CDR3 here is CATSKLAGGLGTDTQYF. In DNA form, the CDR3 reads TGTGCCACCAGCAAACTAGCGGGGGGGCTAGGTACAGATACGCAGTATTTT.

This clone has only a few counts. This chain connects TRBV6-4 to TRBJ1-2, with 9 bases matching TRBD1. V was clipped by 4 bases and J by 8 bases; unmatched bases: 11. The CDR3 is made up of 15 amino acids. Germline values: CDR1 MRHNA, CDR2 SNTAGT. The CDR3 is CASSVMGQGAGGYTF. DNA for the CDR3: TGTGCCAGCAGTGTTATGGGACAGGGAGCCGGAGGCTACACCTTC.

V is TRBV19 and J is TRBJ2-1; 8 nucleotides agree with TRBD2. Per germline, CDR1 LNHDA and CDR2 SQIVND (reference sequence). The CDR3 has 14 amino acids. J lost 4 bases, V lost 8 bases, and 7 bases had no gene match. The CDR3 sequence: CASGLPGGYNEQFF. Written as DNA, the CDR3 is TGTGCCAGTGGACTGCCGGGAGGGTACAATGAGCAGTTCTTC.

This clone was seen more than once but under ten times. The chain links TRBV4-2 to TRBJ1-2; the D is unclear. V gave up 0 bases and J gave up 4 bases, with 15 bases separating them. Looked up from germline, CDR1 is LGHNA and CDR2 is YNFKEQ. The CDR3 sequence is 16 residues long. The CDR3 DNA sequence: TGTGCCAGCAGCCAAGAGTACCCGAGGCTCCGCTATGGCTACACCTTC. Its protein is CASSQEYPRLRYGYTF.

The rearrangement links TRBV5-6 to TRBJ1-4; D unclear. Deletions cut 3 bases from V and 7 bases from J, with 10 bases between. The CDR3 extends over 13 amino acids. Looked up from germline, CDR1 is SGHDT and CDR2 is YYEEEE. This chain's CDR3 is CASSSRGIEKLFF. The CDR3, as DNA: TGTGCCAGCAGCTCCCGCGGCATTGAAAAACTGTTTTTT.

This chain connects TRBV7-3 to TRBJ2-3; D might be TRBD1 (7 bases). V was pared by 3 bases and J by 6 bases, with 13 bases between. In germline, CDR1 is SGHTA, CDR2 FQGTGA. The CDR3 length is 14 residues. CDR3 in amino acids: CASSLSGGYDTQYF. CDR3 nucleotides: TGTGCCAGCAGCTTGTCAGGGGGGTACGATACGCAGTATTTT.

This chain uses TRBV4-2 with TRBJ1-5; perhaps TRBD1 as D (5 bases). Trimming cost V 4 bases and J 7 bases, with 17 bases left between them. This CDR3 contains 15 residues. Germline lookup yields CDR1 LGHNA and CDR2 YNFKEQ. DNA of the CDR3: TGTGCCAGCAGCCCTTCGGGGGAGGGGAACCAGCCCCAGCATTTT. It is translated as CASSPSGEGNQPQHF.

This clone was observed a few times. The rearrangement links TRBV7-9 to TRBJ1-1; D uncertain. The CDR3 spans 16 residues. V was trimmed by 1 base and J by 1 base, leaving 13 bases between them. The germline CDR1 and CDR2 sequences are SEHNR and FQNEAQ (reference sequence). The CDR3 spells CASSLVSGLGNTEAFF. CDR3 bases: TGTGCCAGCAGCTTAGTATCGGGGTTGGGGAACACTGAAGCTTTCTTT. The whole variable domain, filled in from reference TRBV7-9 and TRBJ1-1, reads DTGVSQNPRHKITKRGQNVTFRCDPISEHNRLYWYRQTLGQGPEFLTYFQNEAQLEKSRLLSDRFSAERPKGSFSTLEIQRTEQGDSAMYLCASSLVSGLGNTEAFFGQGTRLTVV.

This chain joins TRBV5-8 and TRBJ2-2; TRBD1 agrees at 10 bases. The CDR3 loop spans 15 amino acids. Germline V gives CDR1 SGHTS, CDR2 YDEGEE. V shed 0 bases, J shed 4 bases, and the junction held 0 bases outside the gene matches. As DNA, the CDR3 is TGTGCCAGCAGCTTGGGGACAGGGGGCACCGGGGAGCTGTTTTTT. Translation gives CASSLGTGGTGELFF.

The chain uses TRBV18 and TRBJ1-2; 12 bases fit TRBD1. V lost 5 bases, J lost 8 bases, and 9 bases stayed unmatched. CDR1 is KGHSH and CDR2 is LQKENI in the germline V gene. CDR3 size: 15 residues. CDR3: CASSSGQGATGGYTF. Written as DNA, the CDR3 is TGTGCCAGCTCATCGGGACAGGGGGCGACTGGCGGCTACACCTTC. The variable domain in full, with the rest retrieved from reference TRBV18 and TRBJ1-2, is NAGVMQNPRHLVRRRGQEARLRCSPMKGHSHVYWYRQLPEEGLKFMVYLQKENIIDESGMPKERFSAEFPKEGPSILRIQQVVRGDSAAYFCASSSGQGATGGYTFGSGTRLTVV.

V and J are TRBV19 and TRBJ1-2; weak D call: TRBD1 (6 bases). The CDR3 covers 15 residues. Looked up from germline, CDR1 is LNHDA and CDR2 is SQIVND (reference sequence). V was trimmed by 10 bases and J by 6 bases, leaving 24 bases between them. The CDR3 DNA reads TGTGCCACCCAAAAAACTCACCAGGGGTTGGATGGCTACACCTTC. It translates to CATQKTHQGLDGYTF.

Only a few counts were recorded for this clone. V is TRBV6-6 and J is TRBJ2-3; 8 nucleotides line up with TRBD2. Trimming cost V 0 bases and J 9 bases; bases outside gene matches: 2. CDR1 is MNHNY, CDR2 SVGAGI, per germline (reference sequence). This CDR3 contains 13 residues. CDR3 sequence: CASSYSSGTTQYF. The CDR3 DNA sequence: TGTGCCAGCAGTTACTCTAGCGGGACGACGCAGTATTTT.

This chain uses TRBV11-2 with TRBJ2-7; D remains ambiguous. V was cut by 1 base and J by 4 bases, with 11 bases left in between. Germline CDR1 SGHAT, CDR2 FQNNGV. The CDR3 is 14 amino acids. CDR3 coding DNA: TGTGCCAGCAGCTTAGGGAGAGGTGCGTACGAGCAGTACTTC. The encoded protein is CASSLGRGAYEQYF.

The rearrangement joins TRBV9 to TRBJ2-3; D perhaps matches TRBD2 (7 bases). Trimming cost V 4 bases and J 10 bases, with 25 bases left between them. Germline assignment: CDR1 SGDLS and CDR2 YYNGEE. This CDR3 is built from 16 residues. The CDR3 loop is CASSPRGGTGQFSQYF. The CDR3 DNA reads TGTGCCAGCAGCCCGAGGGGGGGGACCGGACAATTTTCGCAGTATTTT.

The V gene is TRBV30, the J gene TRBJ1-2; D possibly corresponds to TRBD1 (5 bases). The CDR3 loop spans 13 amino acids. The V gene lost 3 bases and the J gene lost 3 bases, with 11 bases spanning the gap. The germline CDR1 and CDR2 sequences are GTSNPN and SVGIG (reference sequence). The CDR3 loop is CAWSGQGYYGYTF. DNA for the CDR3: TGTGCCTGGAGCGGGCAGGGATACTATGGCTACACCTTC.

The chain links TRBV11-2 to TRBJ2-7, with a possible D match to TRBD2 (6 bases). Trimming left V 4 bases short and J 3 bases short, with 16 bases between. The CDR3 length is 15 residues. CDR1 and CDR2 (germline): SGHAT, FQNNGV. CDR3 amino acids: CASSSGRGMFYEQYF. CDR3 coding DNA: TGTGCCAGCAGCTCAGGGCGGGGTATGTTCTACGAGCAGTACTTC.

Concerning this clone itself: One end of the junction is discordant with germline, which a read error may explain. This chain connects TRBV11-2 to TRBJ1-1; D is unresolved. The CDR3 is made up of 13 amino acids. Per the germline V gene, CDR1 is SGHAT and CDR2 is FQNNGV. The CDR3 sequence: CASSLQVNSEAFF. As DNA, the CDR3 is TGTGCCAGCAGCTTACAGGTGAACTCTGAAGCTTTCTTT.